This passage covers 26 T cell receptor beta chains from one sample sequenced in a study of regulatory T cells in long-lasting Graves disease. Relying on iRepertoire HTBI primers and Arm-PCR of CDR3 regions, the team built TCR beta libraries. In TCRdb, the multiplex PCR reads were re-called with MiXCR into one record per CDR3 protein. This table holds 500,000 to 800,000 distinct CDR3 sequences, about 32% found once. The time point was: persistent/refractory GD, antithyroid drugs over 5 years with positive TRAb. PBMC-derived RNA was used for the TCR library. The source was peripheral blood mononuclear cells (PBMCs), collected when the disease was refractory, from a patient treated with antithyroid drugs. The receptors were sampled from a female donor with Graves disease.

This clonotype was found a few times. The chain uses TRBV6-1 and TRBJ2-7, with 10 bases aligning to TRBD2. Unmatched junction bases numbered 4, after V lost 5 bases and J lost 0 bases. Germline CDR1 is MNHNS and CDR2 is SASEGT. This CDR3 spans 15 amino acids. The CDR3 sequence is CASSPSSGSSYEQYF. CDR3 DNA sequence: TGTGCCAGCAGTCCCTCTAGCGGGAGCTCCTACGAGCAGTACTTC.

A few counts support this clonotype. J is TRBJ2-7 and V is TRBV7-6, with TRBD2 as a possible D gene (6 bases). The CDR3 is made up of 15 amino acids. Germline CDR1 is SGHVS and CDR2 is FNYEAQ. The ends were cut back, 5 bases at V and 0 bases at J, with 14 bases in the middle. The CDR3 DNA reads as TGTGCCAGCAGCCCGCGGGGCTCGCCCTCCTACGAGCAGTACTTC. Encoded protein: CASSPRGSPSYEQYF.

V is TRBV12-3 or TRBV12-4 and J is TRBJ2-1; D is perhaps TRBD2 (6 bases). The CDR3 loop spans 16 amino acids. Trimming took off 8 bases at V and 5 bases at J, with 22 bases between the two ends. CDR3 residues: CASGLAGRRAHNEQFF. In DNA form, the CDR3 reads TGTGCCAGCGGCTTGGCCGGTCGGAGGGCACACAATGAGCAGTTCTTC.

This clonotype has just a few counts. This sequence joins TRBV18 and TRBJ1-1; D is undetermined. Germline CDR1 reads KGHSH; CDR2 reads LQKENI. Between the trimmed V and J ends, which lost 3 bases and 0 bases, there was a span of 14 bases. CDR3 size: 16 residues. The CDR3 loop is CASSPQVLAMNTEAFF. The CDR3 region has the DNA TGTGCCAGCTCACCCCAGGTCCTTGCCATGAACACTGAAGCTTTCTTT.

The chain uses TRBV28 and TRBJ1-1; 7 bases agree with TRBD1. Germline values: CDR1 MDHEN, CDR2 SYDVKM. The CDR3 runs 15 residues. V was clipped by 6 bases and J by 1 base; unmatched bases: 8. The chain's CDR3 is CASSPTGEGNTEAFF. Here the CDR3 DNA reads TGTGCCAGCAGCCCTACAGGGGAAGGGAACACTGAAGCTTTCTTT. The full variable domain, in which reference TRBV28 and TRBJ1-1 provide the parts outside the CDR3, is DVKVTQSSRYLVKRTGEKVFLECVQDMDHENMFWYRQDPGLGLRLIYFSYDVKMKEKGDIPEGYSVSREKKERFSLILESASTNQTSMYLCASSPTGEGNTEAFFGQGTRLTVV.

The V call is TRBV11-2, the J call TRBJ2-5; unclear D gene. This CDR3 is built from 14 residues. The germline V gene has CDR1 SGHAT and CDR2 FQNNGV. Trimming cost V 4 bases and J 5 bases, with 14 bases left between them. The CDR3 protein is CASSWRRTFETQYF. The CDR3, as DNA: TGTGCCAGCAGCTGGCGTAGAACTTTCGAGACCCAGTACTTC. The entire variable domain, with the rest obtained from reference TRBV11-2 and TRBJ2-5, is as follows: EAGVAQSPRYKIIEKRQSVAFWCNPISGHATLYWYQQILGQGPKLLIQFQNNGVVDDSQLPKDRFSAERLKGVDSTLKIQPAKLEDSAVYLCASSWRRTFETQYFGPGTRLLVL.

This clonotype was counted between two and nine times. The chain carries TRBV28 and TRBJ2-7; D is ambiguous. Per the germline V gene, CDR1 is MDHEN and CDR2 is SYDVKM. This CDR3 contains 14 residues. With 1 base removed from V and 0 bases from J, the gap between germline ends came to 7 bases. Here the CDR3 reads CASSLLEYSYEQYF. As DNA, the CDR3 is TGTGCCAGCAGTTTATTAGAGTACTCCTACGAGCAGTACTTC. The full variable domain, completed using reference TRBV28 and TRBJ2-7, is DVKVTQSSRYLVKRTGEKVFLECVQDMDHENMFWYRQDPGLGLRLIYFSYDVKMKEKGDIPEGYSVSREKKERFSLILESASTNQTSMYLCASSLLEYSYEQYFGPGTRLTVT.

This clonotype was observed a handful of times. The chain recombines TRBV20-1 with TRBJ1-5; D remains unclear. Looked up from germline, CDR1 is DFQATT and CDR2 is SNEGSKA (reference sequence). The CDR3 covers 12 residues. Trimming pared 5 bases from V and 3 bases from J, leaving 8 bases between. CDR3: CSARGTNQPQHF. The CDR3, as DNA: TGCAGTGCTCGAGGCACCAATCAGCCCCAGCATTTT.

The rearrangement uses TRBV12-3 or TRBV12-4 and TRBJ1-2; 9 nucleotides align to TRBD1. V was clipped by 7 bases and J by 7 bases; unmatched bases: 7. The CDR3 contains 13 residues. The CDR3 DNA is TGTGCCAGCAACCCCGGGACAGGGTTTGGCTACACCTTC. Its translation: CASNPGTGFGYTF.

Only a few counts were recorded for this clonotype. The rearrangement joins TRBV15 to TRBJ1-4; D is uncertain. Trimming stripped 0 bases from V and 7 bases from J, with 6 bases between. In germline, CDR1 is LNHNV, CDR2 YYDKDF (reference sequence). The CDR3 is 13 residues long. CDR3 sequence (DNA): TGTGCCACCAGCAGAGACGCAGGTGAAAAACTGTTTTTT. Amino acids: CATSRDAGEKLFF. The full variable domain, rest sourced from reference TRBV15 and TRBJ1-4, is DAMVIQNPRYQVTQFGKPVTLSCSQTLNHNVMYWYQQKSSQAPKLLFHYYDKDFNNEADTPDNFQSRRPNTSFCFLDIRSPGLGDTAMYLCATSRDAGEKLFFGSGTQLSVL.

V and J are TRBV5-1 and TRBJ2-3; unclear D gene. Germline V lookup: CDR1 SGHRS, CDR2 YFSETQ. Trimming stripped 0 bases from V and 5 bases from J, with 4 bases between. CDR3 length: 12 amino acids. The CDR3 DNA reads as TGCGCCAGCAGCTTGGATGTAGATACGCAGTATTTT. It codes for CASSLDVDTQYF.

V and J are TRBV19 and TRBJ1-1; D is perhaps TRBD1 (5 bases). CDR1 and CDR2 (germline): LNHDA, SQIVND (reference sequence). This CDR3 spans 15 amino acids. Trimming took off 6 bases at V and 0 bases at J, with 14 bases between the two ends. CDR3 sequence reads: CASRDRDGMNTEAFF. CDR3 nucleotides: TGTGCCAGTAGGGACCGGGACGGAATGAACACTGAAGCTTTCTTT.

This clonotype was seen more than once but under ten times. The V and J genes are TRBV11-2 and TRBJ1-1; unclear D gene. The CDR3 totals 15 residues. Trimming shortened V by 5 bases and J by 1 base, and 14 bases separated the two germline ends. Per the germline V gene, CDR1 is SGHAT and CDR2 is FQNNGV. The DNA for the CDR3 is TGTGCCAGCAGCCGGAGAGGTGTTGGGAACACTGAAGCTTTCTTT. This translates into CASSRRGVGNTEAFF.

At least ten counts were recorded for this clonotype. CDR3 sequence (DNA): TGTGCCAGCAGCTCACAAGGAGGACTCCTGTCCTACGAGCAGTACTTC. Amino acids: CASSSQGGLLSYEQYF. This chain joins TRBV11-1 and TRBJ2-7; tentative D call: TRBD2 (5 bases). The germline V and J ends were trimmed by 4 bases and 1 base, with 17 bases remaining between them. CDR3 length equals 16 residues. Germline CDR1 reads SGHAT; CDR2 reads FQDESV (reference sequence).

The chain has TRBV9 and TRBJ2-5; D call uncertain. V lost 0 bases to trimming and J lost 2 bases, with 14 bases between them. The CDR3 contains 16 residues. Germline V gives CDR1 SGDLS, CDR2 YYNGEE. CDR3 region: CASSVGGCGSQETQYF. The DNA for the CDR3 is TGTGCCAGCAGCGTAGGAGGTTGTGGTTCACAAGAGACCCAGTACTTC.

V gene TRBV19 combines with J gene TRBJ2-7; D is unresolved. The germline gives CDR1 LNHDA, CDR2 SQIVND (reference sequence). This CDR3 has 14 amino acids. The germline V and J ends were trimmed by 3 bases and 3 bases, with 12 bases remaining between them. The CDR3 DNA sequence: TGTGCCAGTAGTATCCCCGGCAGTGACTACGAGCAGTACTTC. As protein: CASSIPGSDYEQYF.

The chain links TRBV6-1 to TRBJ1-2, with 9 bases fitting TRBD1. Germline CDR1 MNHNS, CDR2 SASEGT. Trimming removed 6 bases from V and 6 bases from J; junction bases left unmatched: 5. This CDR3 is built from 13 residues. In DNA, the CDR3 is TGTGCCAGCAGAACAGGGGGCGCCGATGGCTACACCTTC. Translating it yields CASRTGGADGYTF.

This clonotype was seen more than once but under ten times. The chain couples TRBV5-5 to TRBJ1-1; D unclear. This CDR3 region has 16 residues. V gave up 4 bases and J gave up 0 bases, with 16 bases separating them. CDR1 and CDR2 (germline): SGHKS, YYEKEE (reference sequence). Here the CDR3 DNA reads TGTGCCAGCAGCCCCGCCGAGGGTCCCATGAACACTGAAGCTTTCTTT. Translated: CASSPAEGPMNTEAFF.

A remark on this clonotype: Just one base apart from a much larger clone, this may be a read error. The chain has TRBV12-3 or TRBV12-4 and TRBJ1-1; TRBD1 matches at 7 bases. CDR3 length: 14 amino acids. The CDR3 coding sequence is TGTACCAGCAGTCCGGACAGGCTAGGGACTGAAGCTTTCTTT. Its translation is CTSSPDRLGTEAFF.

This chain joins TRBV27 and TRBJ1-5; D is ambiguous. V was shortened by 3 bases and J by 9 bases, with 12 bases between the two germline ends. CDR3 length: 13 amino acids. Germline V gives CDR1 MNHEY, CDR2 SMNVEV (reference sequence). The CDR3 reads CASSFRAGGPQHF. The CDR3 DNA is TGTGCCAGCAGTTTTCGGGCCGGAGGGCCCCAGCATTTT.

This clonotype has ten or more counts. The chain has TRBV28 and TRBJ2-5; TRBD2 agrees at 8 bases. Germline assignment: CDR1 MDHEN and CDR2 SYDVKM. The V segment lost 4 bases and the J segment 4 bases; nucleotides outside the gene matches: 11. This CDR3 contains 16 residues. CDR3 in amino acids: CASSSLGAGGGETQYF. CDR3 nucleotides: TGTGCCAGCAGTTCCCTGGGGGCGGGAGGAGGAGAGACCCAGTACTTC.

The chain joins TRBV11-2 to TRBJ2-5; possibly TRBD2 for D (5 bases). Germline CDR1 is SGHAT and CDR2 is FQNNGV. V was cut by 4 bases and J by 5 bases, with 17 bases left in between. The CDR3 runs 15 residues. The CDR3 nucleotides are TGTGCCAGCAGCTCCCCTAAACTAGGTTTGGAGACCCAGTACTTC. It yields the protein CASSSPKLGLETQYF.

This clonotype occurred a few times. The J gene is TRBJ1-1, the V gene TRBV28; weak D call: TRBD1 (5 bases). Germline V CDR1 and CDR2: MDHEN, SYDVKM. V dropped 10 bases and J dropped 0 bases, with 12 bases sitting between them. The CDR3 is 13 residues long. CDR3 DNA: TGTGCCACTGCCGACAGTATGAACACTGAAGCTTTCTTT. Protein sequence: CATADSMNTEAFF.

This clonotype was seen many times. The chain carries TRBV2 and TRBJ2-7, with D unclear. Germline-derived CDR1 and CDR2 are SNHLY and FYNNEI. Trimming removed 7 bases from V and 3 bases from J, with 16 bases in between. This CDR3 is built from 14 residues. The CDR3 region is CASMVGGSGYEQYF. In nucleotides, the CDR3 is TGTGCCAGCATGGTCGGCGGTTCGGGCTACGAGCAGTACTTC.

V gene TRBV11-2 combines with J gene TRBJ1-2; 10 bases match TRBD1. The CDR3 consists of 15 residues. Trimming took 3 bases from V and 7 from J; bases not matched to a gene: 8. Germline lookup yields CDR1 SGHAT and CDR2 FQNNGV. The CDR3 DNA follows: TGTGCCAGCAGCTTCCCTTTCGGGACAGGGGTTGGCTACACCTTC. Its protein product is CASSFPFGTGVGYTF.

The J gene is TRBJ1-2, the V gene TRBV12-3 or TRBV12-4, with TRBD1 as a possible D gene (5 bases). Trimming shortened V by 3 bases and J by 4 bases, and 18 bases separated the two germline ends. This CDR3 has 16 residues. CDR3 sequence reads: CASSFLRVRGIYGYTF. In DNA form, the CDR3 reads TGTGCCAGCAGTTTTCTGAGAGTGAGGGGAATCTATGGCTACACCTTC.